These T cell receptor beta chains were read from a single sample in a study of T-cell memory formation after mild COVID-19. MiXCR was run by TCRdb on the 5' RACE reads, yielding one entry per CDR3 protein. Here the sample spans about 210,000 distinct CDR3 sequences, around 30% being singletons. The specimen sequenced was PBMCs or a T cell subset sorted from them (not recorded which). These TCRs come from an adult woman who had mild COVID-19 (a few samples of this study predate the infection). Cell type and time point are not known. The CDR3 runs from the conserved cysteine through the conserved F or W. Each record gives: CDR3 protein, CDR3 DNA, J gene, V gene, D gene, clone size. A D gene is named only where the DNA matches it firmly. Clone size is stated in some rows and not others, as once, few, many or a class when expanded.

CDR3 protein: CASSILRESYNEQFF; CDR3 DNA: TGTGCCAGTAGTATACTGCGGGAGTCCTACAATGAGCAGTTCTTC; J gene: TRBJ2-1; V gene: TRBV19; D gene: TRBD2; clone size: few
CDR3 protein: CASSPRSGSYNEQFF; CDR3 DNA: TGTGCCAGCAGCCCGAGGAGTGGTTCCTACAATGAGCAGTTCTTC; J gene: TRBJ2-1; V gene: TRBV7-9; D gene: .; clone size: .
CDR3 protein: CAISAGTSGITGELFF; CDR3 DNA: TGTGCCATCAGTGCTGGGACTAGCGGGATTACCGGGGAGCTGTTTTTT; J gene: TRBJ2-2; V gene: TRBV10-3; D gene: TRBD2; clone size: .
CDR3 protein: CASSLGPPGAYGYTF; CDR3 DNA: TGTGCCAGCAGTTTAGGACCCCCCGGCGCCTATGGCTACACCTTC; J gene: TRBJ1-2; V gene: TRBV12-3/TRBV12-4; D gene: .; clone size: few
CDR3 protein: CACYRQGAWEQYF; CDR3 DNA: TGTGCCTGCTACCGACAGGGGGCTTGGGAGCAGTACTTC; J gene: TRBJ2-7; V gene: TRBV30; D gene: TRBD1; clone size: few
CDR3 protein: CASSGGTVQETQYF; CDR3 DNA: TGTGCCAGCAGTGGAGGGACGGTCCAAGAGACCCAGTACTTC; J gene: TRBJ2-5; V gene: TRBV2; D gene: .; clone size: .
CDR3 protein: CASSLAVGGSGELFF; CDR3 DNA: TGTGCCAGCAGCTTGGCCGTGGGTGGATCCGGGGAGCTGTTTTTT; J gene: TRBJ2-2; V gene: TRBV5-4; D gene: .; clone size: few
CDR3 protein: CASSPPSGAKNIQYF; CDR3 DNA: TGCGCCAGCAGCCCACCTAGTGGAGCCAAAAACATTCAGTACTTC; J gene: TRBJ2-4; V gene: TRBV5-1; D gene: .; clone size: .
CDR3 protein: CASSPRSGSYEQYF; CDR3 DNA: TGTGCCAGCAGCCCACGGAGCGGCTCCTACGAGCAGTACTTC; J gene: TRBJ2-7; V gene: TRBV7-6; D gene: .; clone size: once
CDR3 protein: CASSLEGVNEQYF; CDR3 DNA: TGTGCCAGCAGCTTAGAGGGTGTAAACGAGCAGTACTTC; J gene: TRBJ2-7; V gene: TRBV7-2; D gene: .; clone size: .
CDR3 protein: CASSLDPSGASYNEQFF; CDR3 DNA: TGTGCCAGCAGCTTGGATCCTAGCGGGGCGTCCTACAATGAGCAGTTCTTC; J gene: TRBJ2-1; V gene: TRBV5-6; D gene: TRBD2; clone size: few
CDR3 protein: CASSLGGTFTDTQYF; CDR3 DNA: TGTGCCAGCAGCTTAGGGGGGACTTTCACAGATACGCAGTATTTT; J gene: TRBJ2-3; V gene: TRBV13; D gene: .; clone size: few
CDR3 protein: CASSKDHRGDTGELFF; CDR3 DNA: TGCGCCAGCAGCAAAGATCACAGGGGGGACACCGGGGAGCTGTTTTTT; J gene: TRBJ2-2; V gene: TRBV5-1; D gene: TRBD1; clone size: .
CDR3 protein: CAVRGTGGWGELFF; CDR3 DNA: TGTGCCGTACGCGGGACAGGGGGCTGGGGGGAGCTGTTTTTT; J gene: TRBJ2-2; V gene: TRBV12-3/TRBV12-4; D gene: TRBD1; clone size: .
CDR3 protein: CASSQDRTKVDTQYF; CDR3 DNA: TGTGCCAGCAGCCAAGATCGAACTAAGGTAGATACGCAGTATTTT; J gene: TRBJ2-3; V gene: TRBV4-2; D gene: .; clone size: .
CDR3 protein: CASSPGRVHEQFF; CDR3 DNA: TGTGCCAGCAGCCCGGGCAGAGTGCATGAGCAGTTCTTC; J gene: TRBJ2-1; V gene: TRBV7-2; D gene: .; clone size: .
CDR3 protein: CASSADIRPYEQYF; CDR3 DNA: TGTGCCAGCAGCGCCGACATCCGTCCCTACGAGCAGTACTTC; J gene: TRBJ2-7; V gene: TRBV7-2; D gene: .; clone size: few
CDR3 protein: CASTRDRVASPLHF; CDR3 DNA: TGTGCCAGCACGAGAGACAGGGTAGCTTCACCCCTCCACTTT; J gene: TRBJ1-6; V gene: TRBV2; D gene: TRBD1; clone size: few